These 18 T cell receptor beta chains share one sample of origin, sequenced in a study of regulatory T cells in long-lasting Graves disease. Construction of TCR beta libraries relied on iRepertoire HTBI primers and on Arm-PCR targeting CDR3 regions. TCRdb independently ran MiXCR on the multiplex PCR reads; one entry per CDR3 protein. This sample has 400,000 to 450,000 distinct CDR3 sequences, with about a sixth found just once. Time point denoted: newly diagnosed GD, antithyroid drugs for less than 3 months. Generation of the TCR library employed RNA extracted from PBMCs. In addition, the sample was reused for a study of T cells in Graves' hyperthyroidism and ophthalmopathy.

The sequenced sample was peripheral blood mononuclear cells (PBMCs), obtained at new diagnosis, from a patient treated with antithyroid drugs. These receptors originate from a woman younger than 45 with Graves disease.

This clonotype has only a few counts. The chain couples TRBV29-1 to TRBJ1-1; D is unclear. The CDR3 sequence is 11 residues long. Per germline, CDR1 SQVTM and CDR2 ANQGSEA. With 4 bases removed from V and 0 bases from J, the gap between germline ends came to 3 bases. The CDR3 loop is CSVAMNTEAFF. The CDR3 DNA reads as TGCAGCGTTGCTATGAACACTGAAGCTTTCTTT.

This clonotype appeared many times. The chain carries TRBV28 and TRBJ1-2, with D possibly being TRBD1 (6 bases). Germline V gene lookup returns CDR1 MDHEN and CDR2 SYDVKM. The CDR3 spans 13 residues. The V end lost 6 bases, the J end lost 6 bases, and 14 bases lay between the germline ends. CDR3 nucleotides: TGTGCCAGCAGCTCACAGGGAGATCATGGCTACACCTTC. This sequence encodes CASSSQGDHGYTF.

The rearrangement joins TRBV30 to TRBJ1-5; D possibly corresponds to TRBD1 (6 bases). This CDR3 has 12 amino acids. The V gene's germline CDR1 is GTSNPN and CDR2 SVGIG (reference sequence). V dropped 2 bases and J dropped 5 bases, with 7 bases sitting between them. CDR3 sequence (DNA): TGTGCCTGGAGTTACAGGGATCAGCCCCAGCATTTT. Translation gives CAWSYRDQPQHF.

At least ten counts were recorded for this clonotype. The chain links TRBV28 to TRBJ2-5; D is perhaps TRBD1 (6 bases). Germline V gene data show CDR1 as MDHEN and CDR2 as SYDVKM. The CDR3 is made up of 13 amino acids. V was pared by 6 bases and J by 5 bases, with 13 bases between. The CDR3 DNA reads as TGTGCCAGCAGCCTGGGGGCGCAGGAGACCCAGTACTTC. This gives the protein CASSLGAQETQYF.

This clonotype was recorded at least ten times. This CDR3 reads CASRKPGQGLHNEQFF. The CDR3 coding sequence is TGTGCCAGCAGAAAACCGGGACAGGGACTGCACAATGAGCAGTTCTTC. The genes are TRBV28 and TRBJ2-1; the match to TRBD1 covers 9 bases. This CDR3 contains 16 residues. J lost 5 bases, V lost 6 bases, and 11 bases had no gene match. The germline CDR1 and CDR2 sequences are MDHEN and SYDVKM. Full variable domain (rest looked up from reference TRBV28 and TRBJ2-1): DVKVTQSSRYLVKRTGEKVFLECVQDMDHENMFWYRQDPGLGLRLIYFSYDVKMKEKGDIPEGYSVSREKKERFSLILESASTNQTSMYLCASRKPGQGLHNEQFFGPGTRLTVL.

The V and J genes are TRBV12-3 or TRBV12-4 and TRBJ2-1, with 7 bases matching TRBD2. The J segment lost 2 bases and the V segment lost 6 bases, leaving 13 bases of the junction unmatched. This CDR3 is 17 amino acids long. CDR3 DNA sequence: TGTGCCAGCAGCCGTCTTCTCCGCGGGGGTACCTACAATGAGCAGTTCTTC. This codes for CASSRLLRGGTYNEQFF.

This clonotype was seen ten or more times. CDR3 amino acids: CASSLQALNTEAFF. CDR3 nucleotide sequence: TGTGCCAGCAGCTTACAGGCACTGAACACTGAAGCTTTCTTT. The rearrangement links TRBV7-2 to TRBJ1-1; D gene ambiguous. V lost 2 bases and J 0 bases, leaving 7 bases between the germline ends. This CDR3 contains 14 residues. The V gene's germline CDR1 is SGHTA and CDR2 FQGNSA. The whole variable domain, filled in from reference TRBV7-2 and TRBJ1-1, reads GAGVSQSPSNKVTEKGKDVELRCDPISGHTALYWYRQSLGQGLEFLIYFQGNSAPDKSGLPSDRFSAERTGGSVSTLTIQRTQQEDSAVYLCASSLQALNTEAFFGQGTRLTVV.

The CDR3 DNA sequence: TGCAGCGTTGGGGCAGTTTATTTAGACACTGAAGCTTTCTTT. Protein: CSVGAVYLDTEAFF. The chain has TRBV29-1 and TRBJ1-1, with no clear D. Per germline, CDR1 SQVTM and CDR2 ANQGSEA. CDR3 length equals 14 residues. V lost 4 bases and J lost 3, with 15 bases in between.

This clonotype has ten or more counts. The rearrangement joins TRBV11-1 to TRBJ2-1; 11 nucleotides agree with TRBD2. Germline V gene data show CDR1 as SGHAT and CDR2 as FQDESV (reference sequence). V shed 3 bases, J shed 7 bases, and the junction held 11 bases outside the gene matches. This CDR3 is 17 amino acids long. The CDR3, as DNA: TGTGCCAGCAGCTTTCTAGCGGGAGGCCCCAGGAGGAATGAGCAGTTCTTC. It encodes CASSFLAGGPRRNEQFF. The full variable domain, with the rest looked up from reference TRBV11-1 and TRBJ2-1, is EAEVAQSPRYKITEKSQAVAFWCDPISGHATLYWYRQILGQGPELLVQFQDESVVDDSQLPKDRFSAERLKGVDSTLKIQPAELGDSAMYLCASSFLAGGPRRNEQFFGPGTRLTVL.

V gene TRBV4-2 combines with J gene TRBJ2-3, with a weak D call TRBD2 (6 bases). The V and J ends lost 1 base and 6 bases respectively, with 20 bases between them. The CDR3 contains 17 residues. Per the germline V gene, CDR1 is LGHNA and CDR2 is YNFKEQ. CDR3 sequence (DNA): TGTGCCAGCAGCCAAGTGTACGGGAGAGGGGAGGTGGATACGCAGTATTTT. It codes for CASSQVYGRGEVDTQYF.

This clonotype has just a few counts. The chain recombines TRBV27 with TRBJ2-5; tentative D call: TRBD2 (6 bases). Germline values: CDR1 MNHEY, CDR2 SMNVEV (reference sequence). Trimming left V 5 bases short and J 7 bases short, with 20 bases between. The length of the CDR3 is 15 residues. Here the CDR3 DNA reads TGTGCCAGCAGTCCTTGGGACTCCCGGCGGGCGACCCAGTACTTC. Its protein is CASSPWDSRRATQYF.

This clonotype was counted many times. The V call is TRBV6-1, the J call TRBJ2-7, with D hard to call. The CDR3 runs to 18 residues. V shed 4 bases and J shed 4 bases, with 26 bases lying between them. Germline CDR1 is MNHNS and CDR2 is SASEGT. DNA for the CDR3: TGTGCCAGCAGTGTGATTGGTGCGGCCATCCCAAAGCCTTACGAGCAGTACTTC. Protein product: CASSVIGAAIPKPYEQYF.

This clonotype was recorded many times. The rearrangement joins TRBV6-5 to TRBJ2-5, with D tentatively TRBD1 (5 bases). Germline lookup yields CDR1 MNHEY and CDR2 SVGAGI. V lost 2 bases and J lost 4, with 14 bases in between. The CDR3 spans 15 residues. The CDR3 DNA reads as TGTGCCAGCAGTTACCGTTGGGGCTCGGCAGAGACCCAGTACTTC. Translating it yields CASSYRWGSAETQYF.

This clonotype was recorded many times. The chain carries TRBV5-5 and TRBJ1-1, with D perhaps TRBD1 (5 bases). V shed 10 bases and J shed 3 bases, with 16 bases lying between them. Germline CDR1 SGHKS, CDR2 YYEKEE (reference sequence). The CDR3 is made up of 13 amino acids. CDR3 protein: CAGRQQSDTEAFF. The CDR3 bases are TGTGCCGGTAGACAGCAATCGGACACTGAAGCTTTCTTT.

This clonotype appeared many times. This chain links TRBV3-1 with TRBJ2-7, with D tentatively TRBD2 (5 bases). The CDR3 has 14 residues. V dropped 1 base and J dropped 3 bases, with 10 bases sitting between them. CDR1 and CDR2 (germline): LGHDT, YNNKEL (reference sequence). CDR3 protein: CASSQGELDYEQYF. CDR3 nucleotides: TGTGCCAGCAGCCAAGGGGAACTAGACTACGAGCAGTACTTC.

The V and J genes are TRBV2 and TRBJ1-5, with a weak D call TRBD1 (5 bases). This CDR3 spans 13 amino acids. CDR1 and CDR2 from the germline V gene are SNHLY and FYNNEI. V was shortened by 11 bases and J by 1 base, with 12 bases between the two germline ends. The CDR3 reads CASAGRSNQPQHF. CDR3 in DNA: TGTGCCTCAGCAGGGCGGAGCAATCAGCCCCAGCATTTT.

This clonotype has a handful of counts. The chain has TRBV7-9 and TRBJ2-1, with 9 bases identical to TRBD2. The CDR3 has 14 amino acids. Germline V gives CDR1 SEHNR, CDR2 FQNEAQ (reference sequence). Unmatched junction bases numbered 4, after V lost 1 base and J lost 9 bases. Written as DNA, the CDR3 is TGTGCCAGCAGCTTAGAGTCTAGCGGGACTGAGCAGTTCTTC. Its translation is CASSLESSGTEQFF.

This chain joins TRBV27 and TRBJ1-4; D is unclear. V was cut by 5 bases and J by 1 base, with 5 bases left in between. Looked up from germline, CDR1 is MNHEY and CDR2 is SMNVEV (reference sequence). The CDR3 has 13 amino acids. The CDR3 region is CASSARTNEKLFF. As DNA, the CDR3 is TGTGCCAGCAGTGCGAGAACTAATGAAAAACTGTTTTTT.